The 8 T cell receptor beta chains presented below share a single source sample, sequenced in a study of shared clonotypes between healthy human individuals. Measured with immunoSEQ multiplex PCR; TCRdb has only the in-frame clones, and not every one. The sample consists of roughly 1,100,000 clones, about 80% of them appearing once. Sequencing input: memory CD4+ T cells sorted from blood. Described subset: CD45RA-negative fraction. The receptors stem from a man between 18 and 35 years old in good health.

In the case of this clone: Germline is not matched at one junction end, which may reflect a read error. V usage is TRBV7-7 and J usage is TRBJ2-7; D tentatively reads TRBD1 or TRBD2 (5 bases each). There are 14 residues in the CDR3. In germline, CDR1 is SSHAT, CDR2 FNYEAQ (reference sequence). The chain's CDR3 is CASSPGPENYEQYF. The CDR3 DNA follows: TGTGCTAGCAGCCCGGGACCAGAAAACTACGAGCAGTACTTC.

V and J are TRBV7-2 and TRBJ2-5; 11 nucleotides line up with TRBD2. In germline, CDR1 is SGHTA, CDR2 FQGNSA. V lost 4 bases, J lost 3 bases, and 4 bases stayed unmatched. The length of the CDR3 is 15 residues. The CDR3 here is CASSWGLADEETQYF. The CDR3 DNA reads as TGTGCCAGCAGCTGGGGACTAGCGGATGAAGAGACCCAGTACTTC. Supplemented by reference TRBV7-2 and TRBJ2-5, the full variable domain reads GAGVSQSPSNKVTEKGKDVELRCDPISGHTALYWYRQSLGQGLEFLIYFQGNSAPDKSGLPSDRFSAERTGGSVSTLTIQRTQQEDSAVYLCASSWGLADEETQYFGPGTRLLVL.

This clone was recorded once. V gene TRBV5-1 combines with J gene TRBJ2-1; a weak D match, TRBD2 (5 bases). Germline V gives CDR1 SGHRS, CDR2 YFSETQ. The CDR3 is 11 residues long. Trimming pared 0 bases from V and 13 bases from J, leaving 8 bases between. The CDR3 reads CASSLDRGQFF. Here the CDR3 DNA reads TGCGCCAGCAGCTTGGATCGGGGTCAGTTCTTC.

The chain recombines TRBV21-1 with TRBJ2-3. TRBV21-1 is labeled a pseudogene. The length of the CDR3 is 16 residues. The CDR3 reads CASSSLGPPEEDTQYF. CDR3 DNA: TGTGCCAGCAGCAGCCTCGGACCTCCCGAGGAAGATACGCAGTATTTT.

The J gene is TRBJ2-2, the V gene TRBV7-2; 7 positions agree with TRBD1. The germline gives CDR1 SGHTA, CDR2 FQGNSA. The CDR3 covers 16 residues. J lost 6 bases, V lost 8 bases, and 15 bases had no gene match. The CDR3 DNA reads as TGTGCCAGCGAGAGAGCCAGGGACAGAGGGGCCGGGGAGCTGTTTTTT. As protein: CASERARDRGAGELFF.

The genes are TRBV11-2 and TRBJ2-3; 7 bases align to TRBD2. Germline lookup yields CDR1 SGHAT and CDR2 FQNNGV. Trimming removed 5 bases from V and 5 bases from J; junction bases left unmatched: 10. CDR3 size: 15 residues. This chain's CDR3 is CASSPRYGGRDTQYF. CDR3 nucleotide sequence: TGTGCCAGCAGCCCACGCTACGGGGGGAGAGATACGCAGTATTTT.

V is TRBV14 and J is TRBJ2-7, with 10 bases that match TRBD1. The germline CDR1 and CDR2 sequences are SGHDN and FVKESK. V was pared by 2 bases and J by 5 bases, with 6 bases of the junction left unmatched. This CDR3 contains 15 residues. CDR3: CASSQPGTGVHEQYF. The CDR3 coding sequence is TGTGCCAGCAGCCAACCCGGGACAGGGGTCCACGAGCAGTACTTC.

This clone was detected a few times. CDR3 bases: TGTGCCTGGAGTGTCCGGGGACTGAATTCACCCCTCCACTTT. As protein: CAWSVRGLNSPLHF. V is TRBV30 and J is TRBJ1-6, with D possibly TRBD1 on 5 matching bases. Trimming removed 0 bases from V and 7 bases from J, with 10 bases in between. Germline V lookup: CDR1 GTSNPN, CDR2 SVGIG (reference sequence). The CDR3 runs 14 residues.